Listed below are T cell receptor beta chains from one sample, sequenced in a study of Ad26.COV2.S vaccination and SARS-CoV-2 variants. Assay used: immunoSEQ multiplex PCR; TCRdb lists only in-frame clones, some missing. The sample consists of 400,000 to 450,000 clones, about 90% of them appearing once. The sequences come from peripheral blood, collected in a trial of Ad26.COV2.S vaccine versus placebo. Receptors were obtained from a person aged 18-65 years who received the Ad26.COV2.S COVID-19 vaccine or a placebo. Each CDR3 is given with its conserved first and last residue. The order of the fields is D gene, J gene, clone size, V gene, CDR3 DNA, CDR3 protein. A D gene is named only where the DNA matches it firmly. The listing skips clone size in some rows; elsewhere it reads once, few, many or a size class.

D: .; J: TRBJ1-2; size: .; V: TRBV28; DNA: TGTGCCAGCAGTCTAAGACAGTACCTCTATGGCTACACCTTC; CDR3: CASSLRQYLYGYTF
D: .; J: TRBJ2-3; size: .; V: TRBV5-4; DNA: TGTGCCAGCAGCTTGGGTGCGGGTTGGAGCACAGATACGCAGTATTTT; CDR3: CASSLGAGWSTDTQYF
D: TRBD2; J: TRBJ2-1; size: .; V: TRBV5-5; DNA: TGTGCCAGCAGCCGACTACTAGCGGGTACTTACAATGAGCAGTTCTTC; CDR3: CASSRLLAGTYNEQFF
D: .; J: TRBJ1-5; size: .; V: TRBV4-1; DNA: TGCGCCAGCAGCCTCCTGGACTCATCGGGGCAGCCCCAGCATTTT; CDR3: CASSLLDSSGQPQHF
D: .; J: TRBJ1-2; size: .; V: TRBV4-1; DNA: TGCGCCAGCAGCCAAGCCCGGAACGACTATGGCTACACCTTC; CDR3: CASSQARNDYGYTF
D: TRBD2; J: TRBJ2-2; size: .; V: TRBV6-2/TRBV6-3; DNA: TGTGCCAGCAGTTACCATCCTGGACTAGCGGGCCTGAACACCGGGGAGCTGTTTTTT; CDR3: CASSYHPGLAGLNTGELFF
D: .; J: TRBJ2-2; size: .; V: TRBV7-9; DNA: TGTGCCAGCAGCTCTCCGGTGTTATGGGAGCTGTTTTTT; CDR3: CASSSPVLWELFF
D: TRBD1; J: TRBJ1-1; size: .; V: TRBV9; DNA: TGTGCCAGCAGGACGACAGGGACCCCCAACACTGAAGCTTTCTTT; CDR3: CASRTTGTPNTEAFF
D: TRBD1; J: TRBJ2-7; size: .; V: TRBV6-5; DNA: TGTGCCAGCAGCCCCGGGACAGGGTTATACGAGCAGTACTTC; CDR3: CASSPGTGLYEQYF
D: .; J: TRBJ2-7; size: .; V: TRBV3-1/TRBV3-2; DNA: TGTGCCAGCAGCCAAGAGGTCGGCGAGCAGTACTTC; CDR3: CASSQEVGEQYF
D: .; J: TRBJ2-3; size: .; V: TRBV24-1; DNA: TGTGCCACCAGTGATACAGGTTTTTTTGATACGCAGTATTTT; CDR3: CATSDTGFFDTQYF
D: .; J: TRBJ1-2; size: once; V: TRBV6-1; DNA: TGTGCCAGCAGTGACCCAGGAGACTATGGCTACACCTTC; CDR3: CASSDPGDYGYTF
D: .; J: TRBJ2-3; size: .; V: TRBV27; DNA: TGTGCCAGCAGTTTAGCTACCGGGACTTTGCAGTATTTT; CDR3: CASSLATGTLQYF
D: .; J: TRBJ1-3; size: .; V: TRBV21-1; DNA: TGTGCCAGCTTTTTAACACAGGGAGGAGACACCATATATTTT; CDR3: CASFLTQGGDTIYF
D: .; J: TRBJ2-2; size: .; V: TRBV24-1; DNA: TGTGCCACCAGTGCCTACTCGCCGGGGGGGGAGCTGTTTTTT; CDR3: CATSAYSPGGELFF
D: TRBD2; J: TRBJ2-1; size: .; V: TRBV9; DNA: TGTGCCAGCAGCGTTGCTAGCGGGGGGGCGGATGAGCAGTTCTTC; CDR3: CASSVASGGADEQFF
D: TRBD2; J: TRBJ2-2; size: .; V: TRBV27; DNA: TGTGCCACGACTGGACTAGCGGTTACGAACACCGGGGAGCTGTTTTTT; CDR3: CATTGLAVTNTGELFF
D: TRBD1; J: TRBJ2-1; size: .; V: TRBV5-1; DNA: TGCGCCAGCAGCGTCCAGGGGGTTAATGAGCAGTTCTTC; CDR3: CASSVQGVNEQFF
D: TRBD2; J: TRBJ2-1; size: .; V: TRBV7-8; DNA: TGTGCCAGCAGCTCAACACTAGCGGGGTGGGCGGAGGATGAGCAGTTCTTC; CDR3: CASSSTLAGWAEDEQFF
D: .; J: TRBJ2-1; size: .; V: TRBV18; DNA: TGTGCCAGCTCATGGACACAGGATTCATACCGTGAGCAGTTCTTC; CDR3: CASSWTQDSYREQFF
D: .; J: TRBJ2-3; size: .; V: TRBV12-1; DNA: TGTGCCAGCAGCCCCCGGAGCAGCGGTAGCACAGATACGCAGTATTTT; CDR3: CASSPRSSGSTDTQYF
D: .; J: TRBJ2-3; size: .; V: TRBV4-3; DNA: TGCGCCAGCAGCCAAGTATATGGCGGGTCGTACTCTAGCACAGATACGCAGTATTTT; CDR3: CASSQVYGGSYSSTDTQYF
D: .; J: TRBJ1-1; size: .; V: TRBV9; DNA: TGTGCCAGCAGCTCCCTTCTCCAGGACACTGAAGCTTTCTTT; CDR3: CASSSLLQDTEAFF
D: TRBD2; J: TRBJ2-3; size: .; V: TRBV10-1; DNA: TGCGCCAGCAGCCAAATCCCGGGACTAGCGGGGGTAACAGATACGCAGTATTTT; CDR3: CASSQIPGLAGVTDTQYF
D: .; J: TRBJ1-5; size: .; V: TRBV28; DNA: TGTGCCAGCAGTTTGTCAGGCAATCAGCCCCAGCATTTT; CDR3: CASSLSGNQPQHF
D: .; J: TRBJ1-4; size: .; V: TRBV18; DNA: TGTGCCAGCTCACTCACTCAACAGGGAGCTAATGAAAAACTGTTTTTT; CDR3: CASSLTQQGANEKLFF
D: TRBD1; J: TRBJ2-5; size: .; V: TRBV14; DNA: TGTGCCAGCAGCCAAGAGGGACAGGGGGCTTCGTCGGAGACCCAGTACTTC; CDR3: CASSQEGQGASSETQYF
D: .; J: TRBJ2-1; size: .; V: TRBV10-3; DNA: TGTGCCATCAGTGACATGACAGGCCCCTACAATGAGCAGTTCTTC; CDR3: CAISDMTGPYNEQFF
D: .; J: TRBJ2-3; size: .; V: TRBV6-5; DNA: TGTGCCAGCAGCCTCGGACGGCCCACAGATACGCAGTATTTT; CDR3: CASSLGRPTDTQYF
D: .; J: TRBJ2-3; size: .; V: TRBV5-6; DNA: TGTGCCAGCAGCGATGCAGGGGCGGGGAGCACAGATACGCAGTATTTT; CDR3: CASSDAGAGSTDTQYF
D: .; J: TRBJ1-5; size: .; V: TRBV30; DNA: TGTGCCTGGACAGGCAGCGATAATCAGCCCCAGCATTTT; CDR3: CAWTGSDNQPQHF
D: TRBD1; J: TRBJ2-7; size: .; V: TRBV4-1; DNA: TGCGCCAGCAGTTTATCCGGGACAGGGTACTCCGAGCAGTACTTC; CDR3: CASSLSGTGYSEQYF
D: .; J: TRBJ1-1; size: .; V: TRBV12-3/TRBV12-4; DNA: TGTGCCAGCAGTATAAGACAGGTGGAGGCTTTCTTT; CDR3: CASSIRQVEAFF
D: TRBD1; J: TRBJ2-3; size: .; V: TRBV15; DNA: TGTGCCACCAGCAGTACAGACAGGGTCCTAGATACGCAGTATTTT; CDR3: CATSSTDRVLDTQYF
D: .; J: TRBJ1-2; size: .; V: TRBV5-1; DNA: TGCGCCAGCAGCGACCTGGGGCCTTCAGGGTATGGCTACACCTTC; CDR3: CASSDLGPSGYGYTF